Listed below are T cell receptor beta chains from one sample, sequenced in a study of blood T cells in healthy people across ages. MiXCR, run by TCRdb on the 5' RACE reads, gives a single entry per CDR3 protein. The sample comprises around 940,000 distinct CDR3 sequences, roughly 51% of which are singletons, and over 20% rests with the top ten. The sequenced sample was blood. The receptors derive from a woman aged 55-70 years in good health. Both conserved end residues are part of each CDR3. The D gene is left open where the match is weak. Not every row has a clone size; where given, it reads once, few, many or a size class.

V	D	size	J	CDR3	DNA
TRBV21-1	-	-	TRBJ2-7	CASTRRDPNEGSSYEQYF	TGTGCCAGCACCCGACGGGACCCCAACGAGGGAAGCTCCTACGAGCAGTACTTC
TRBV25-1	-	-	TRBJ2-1	CACSEHAAGNNEQFF	TGTGCCTGCAGTGAACACGCGGCGGGGAACAATGAGCAGTTCTTC
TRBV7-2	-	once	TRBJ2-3	CASSLGSPTRGDTQYF	TGTGCCAGCAGCTTAGGGTCCCCCACTAGGGGCGATACGCAGTATTTT
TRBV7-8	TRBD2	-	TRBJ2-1	CASSNLRGRAYNEQFF	TGTGCCAGCAGCAACCTGCGGGGGAGGGCGTACAATGAGCAGTTCTTC
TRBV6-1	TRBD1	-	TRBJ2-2	CASGEPGQGPTGELFF	TGTGCCAGCGGTGAACCGGGACAGGGTCCAACCGGGGAGCTGTTTTTT
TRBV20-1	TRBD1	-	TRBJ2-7	CSARPGQRYYEQYF	TGCAGTGCTAGACCGGGACAGAGGTATTACGAGCAGTACTTC
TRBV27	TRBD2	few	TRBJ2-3	CASSLKRTSGRTDTQYF	TGTGCCAGCAGTCTGAAAAGGACTAGCGGAAGGACAGATACGCAGTATTTT
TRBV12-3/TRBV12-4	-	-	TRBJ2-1	CASSLWGGAAGNEQFF	TGTGCCAGCAGTTTATGGGGGGGGGCGGCCGGCAATGAGCAGTTCTTC
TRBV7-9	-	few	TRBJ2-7	CASSPGWVRNYEQYF	TGTGCCAGCAGCCCTGGGTGGGTCAGGAACTACGAGCAGTACTTC
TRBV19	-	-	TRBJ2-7	CASRSGTSPYEQYF	TGTGCCAGTAGATCCGGGACTTCGCCCTACGAGCAGTACTTC
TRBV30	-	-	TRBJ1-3	CAWSAGNTIYF	TGTGCCTGGAGTGCAGGAAACACCATATATTTT
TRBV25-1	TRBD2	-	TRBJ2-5	CASSGIGTSGGTQYF	TGTGCCAGCAGTGGGATCGGGACTAGCGGCGGGACCCAGTACTTC
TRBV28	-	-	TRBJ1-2	CASSLGTGGYTF	TGTGCCAGCAGTTTGGGGACTGGTGGCTACACCTTC
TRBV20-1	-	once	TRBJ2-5	CSAELGETQYF	TGCAGTGCCGAACTGGGGGAGACCCAGTACTTC
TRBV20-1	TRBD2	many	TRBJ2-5	CSAPRGGSQETQYF	TGCAGTGCCCCCCGGGGGGGTTCCCAAGAGACCCAGTACTTC
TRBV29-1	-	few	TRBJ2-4	CSVAQGGDEQYF	TGCAGCGTTGCCCAGGGTGGGGATGAGCAGTACTTC
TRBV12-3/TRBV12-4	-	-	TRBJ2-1	CASSASREGETQFF	TGTGCCAGCAGTGCCTCGAGGGAAGGAGAGACCCAGTTCTTC
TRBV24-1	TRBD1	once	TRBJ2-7	CATSDRGQGAGYEQYF	TGTGCCACCAGTGACCGGGGACAGGGGGCCGGTTACGAGCAGTACTTC
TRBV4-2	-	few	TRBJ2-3	CASSQVLHDTQYF	TGTGCCAGCAGCCAGGTACTCCACGATACGCAGTATTTT
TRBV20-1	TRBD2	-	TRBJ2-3	CSAPGVAGGPFAQYF	TGCAGTGCCCCTGGGGTAGCGGGAGGCCCTTTCGCGCAGTATTTT
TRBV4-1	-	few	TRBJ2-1	CASSQVLWGVNEQFF	TGCGCCAGCAGCCAAGTCCTCTGGGGGGTCAATGAGCAGTTCTTC
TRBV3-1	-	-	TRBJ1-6	CASSQWTDQSSLHF	TGTGCCAGCAGCCAATGGACAGACCAATCGTCCCTCCACTTT
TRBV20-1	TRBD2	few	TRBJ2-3	CSARLGLGTDTQYF	TGCAGTGCTAGATTGGGACTAGGCACAGATACGCAGTATTTT
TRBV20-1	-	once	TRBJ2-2	CSARKAGLTGELFF	TGCAGTGCTAGGAAAGCAGGCCTCACCGGGGAGCTGTTTTTT
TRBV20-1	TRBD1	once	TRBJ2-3	CSAPDRVRTDTQYF	TGCAGTGCCCCGGACAGGGTTCGCACAGATACGCAGTATTTT
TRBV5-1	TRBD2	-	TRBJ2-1	CASGRTSGGQGEQFF	TGCGCCAGCGGACGGACTAGCGGGGGGCAGGGTGAGCAGTTCTTC
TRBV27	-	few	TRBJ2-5	CASSLSGQTQYF	TGTGCCAGCAGTTTATCGGGACAGACCCAGTACTTC
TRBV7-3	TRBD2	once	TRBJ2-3	CASSSLAGDGASTQYF	TGTGCCAGCAGCTCTTTAGCGGGGGACGGGGCCAGTACGCAGTATTTT
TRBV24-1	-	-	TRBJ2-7	CATSGPSYEQYF	TGTGCCACCAGTGGGCCTTCCTACGAGCAGTACTTC
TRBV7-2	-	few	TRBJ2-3	CASSPSARLSDTQYF	TGTGCCAGCAGCCCGTCGGCTAGATTATCAGATACGCAGTATTTT
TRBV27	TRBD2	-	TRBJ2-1	CASAGLAGPNEQFF	TGTGCCAGCGCGGGACTAGCGGGACCCAATGAGCAGTTCTTC
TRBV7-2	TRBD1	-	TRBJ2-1	CASSTRQGRGYNEQFF	TGTGCCAGCAGCACTCGACAGGGGAGAGGCTACAATGAGCAGTTCTTC
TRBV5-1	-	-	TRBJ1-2	CASSLAGLGACGYTF	TGCGCCAGCAGCTTGGCCGGCTTAGGGGCCTGTGGCTACACCTTC
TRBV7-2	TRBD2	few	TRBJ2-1	CASSLSGLASSYNEQFF	TGTGCCAGCAGCTTAAGCGGACTAGCGAGCTCCTACAATGAGCAGTTCTTC
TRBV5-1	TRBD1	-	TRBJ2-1	CASSRTGDRPNEQFF	TGCGCCAGCAGCCGGACAGGGGATCGACCCAATGAGCAGTTCTTC
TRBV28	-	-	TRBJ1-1	CASSSHASVTEAFF	TGTGCCAGCAGTTCCCATGCCTCAGTCACTGAAGCTTTCTTT
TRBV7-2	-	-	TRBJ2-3	CASSPPRGQRTDTQNF	TGTGCCAGCAGCCCCCCCCGGGGACAACGCACAGATACACAGAATTTT
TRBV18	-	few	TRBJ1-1	CASSPRANTEAFF	TGTGCCAGCTCACCGCGAGCGAACACTGAAGCTTTCTTT
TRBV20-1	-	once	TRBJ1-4	CSARDRGRGNEKLFF	TGCAGTGCTAGAGATCGCGGGCGCGGGAATGAAAAACTGTTTTTT
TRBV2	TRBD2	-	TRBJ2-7	CASSEYGSGRYEQYF	TGTGCCAGCAGTGAATACGGTAGCGGGAGGTACGAGCAGTACTTC
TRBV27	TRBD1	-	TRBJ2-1	CASSLRSSQRGQGAFF	TGTGCCAGCAGTTTGAGATCGTCGCAAAGAGGACAGGGGGCGTTCTTC
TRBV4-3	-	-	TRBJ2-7	CASSQEWSAIYEQYF	TGCGCCAGCAGCCAAGAATGGAGCGCGATCTACGAGCAGTACTTC
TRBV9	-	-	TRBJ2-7	CASSVRDSGYEQYF	TGTGCCAGCAGCGTAAGGGACTCAGGCTACGAGCAGTACTTC
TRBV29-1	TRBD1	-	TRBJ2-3	CSVEFGTGEQGTQYF	TGCAGCGTTGAATTCGGGACAGGGGAGCAAGGTACGCAGTATTTT
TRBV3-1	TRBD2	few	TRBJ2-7	CASSQGLAGVVAYEQYF	TGTGCCAGCAGCCAGGGACTAGCGGGAGTAGTAGCCTACGAGCAGTACTTC
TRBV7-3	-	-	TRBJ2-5	CASSLTSGRKETQYF	TGTGCCAGCAGCTTAACGTCAGGCAGAAAAGAGACCCAGTACTTC
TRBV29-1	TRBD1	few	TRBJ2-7	CSVGQGAFDEQYF	TGCAGCGTTGGTCAGGGGGCCTTCGACGAGCAGTACTTC
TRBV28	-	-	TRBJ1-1	CASTPPAYSEAFF	TGTGCCAGCACCCCTCCCGCGTACTCGGAAGCTTTCTTT
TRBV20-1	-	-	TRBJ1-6	CSAGWGIVRDHYNSPLHF	TGCAGTGCGGGTTGGGGGATAGTGAGAGACCATTATAATTCACCCCTCCACTTT
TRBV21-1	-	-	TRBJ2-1	CASSKEVVLSYNEQFF	TGTGCCAGCAGCAAAGAAGTGGTTCTCTCCTACAATGAGCAGTTCTTC
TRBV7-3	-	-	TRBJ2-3	CASSSGTFPSTDTQYF	TGTGCCAGCAGCTCGGGGACTTTTCCTAGCACAGATACGCAGTATTTT